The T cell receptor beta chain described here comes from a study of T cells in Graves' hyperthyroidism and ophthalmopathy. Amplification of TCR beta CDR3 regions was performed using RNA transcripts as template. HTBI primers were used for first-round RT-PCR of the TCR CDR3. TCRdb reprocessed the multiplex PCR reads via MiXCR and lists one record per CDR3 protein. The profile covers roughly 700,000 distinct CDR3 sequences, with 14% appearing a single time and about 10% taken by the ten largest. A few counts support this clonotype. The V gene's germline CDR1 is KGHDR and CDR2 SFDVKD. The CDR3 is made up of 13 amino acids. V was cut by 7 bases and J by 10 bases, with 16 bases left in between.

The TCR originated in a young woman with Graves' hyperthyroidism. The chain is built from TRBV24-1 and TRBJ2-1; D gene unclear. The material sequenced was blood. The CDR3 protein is CATSPHASGEQFF. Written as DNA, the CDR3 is TGTGCCACCAGCCCTCACGCTAGTGGAGAGCAGTTCTTC.